This TCR beta chain was identified in a study of T cell repertoires in cytomegalovirus infection. Study-wide points: Summed frequency of shared TCR beta families picked out CMV carriers who also had the relevant HLA.

Per the germline V gene, CDR1 is SGHDN and CDR2 is FVKESK. Trimming stripped 4 bases from V and 4 bases from J, with 16 bases between. CDR3 length: 15 residues. This clonotype has more than one count but fewer than ten. What it recognizes is unknown. TCRdb fed the reads into MiXCR, producing one record per CDR3 protein. Here the sample spans fewer than 200,000 distinct CDR3 sequences, roughly 14% being singletons. Material: PBMCs. The sequence came from a human donor in good health (CMV status not recorded). Some clones in this sample may be carry-over from other donors' samples. This chain uses TRBV14 with TRBJ1-2, with D maybe TRBD1 (6 bases). This CDR3 is CASSPQGGGSYGYTF. CDR3 nucleotides: TGTGCCAGCAGCCCACAGGGAGGAGGGAGCTATGGCTACACCTTC.